The T cell receptor beta chain under discussion was sequenced for a study of blood T cell repertoires in COVID-19. About the research overall: Sources were T cells, B-cell-depleted T cells, or PBMCs; the material itself was cDNA or gDNA.

Profiled with immunoSEQ multiplex PCR; TCRdb holds only in-frame clones, not every one. The sample has roughly 160,000 clones, just under 85% seen once. This TCR was recovered from a woman aged 80 or over with COVID-19, enrolled during active disease. The sample was peripheral blood.

CDR3 loop: CASSPSLSSYNEQFF. The CDR3, as DNA: TGTGCCAGCAGTCCCTCGCTGAGCTCCTACAATGAGCAGTTCTTC. The genes are TRBV28 and TRBJ2-1, with no clear D. The CDR3 totals 15 residues. With 5 bases removed from V and 0 bases from J, the gap between germline ends came to 11 bases. Germline-derived CDR1 and CDR2 are MDHEN and SYDVKM.